Described below is a single TCR beta chain sequence and its context. The antigen is not known. These data belong to a study of CD8+CD57+ T cells in acquired aplastic anemia. Study results and caveats: The study identified roughly 29 CD8+ CDR3 sequences shared by patients and controls. Patients and healthy controls showed no significant CD8+ Simpson's diversity difference.

For sequencing, patients were chosen who had shown expansion of CD8+CD57+ cells by flow cytometry. Severe acquired aplastic anemia was diagnosed in all patients. The CDR3 consists of 14 residues. From germline, CDR1 is SNHLY and CDR2 FYNNEI. The V and J ends lost 5 bases and 2 bases, in that order; junction bases with no gene match: 5. The study profiled TCR beta VDJ and CDR3 using genomic DNA as template. TCRdb re-derived calls from the reads in MiXCR, one entry per CDR3 protein. Of around 220,000 distinct CDR3 sequences in the sample, less than 60% were seen once. Sequencing input: sorted CD4+, CD8+, or CD8+CD57+ T cells (not recorded which) from PBMCs. The TCR originated in a human donor with aplastic anemia. J is TRBJ2-7 and V is TRBV2; the match to TRBD1 covers 8 bases. The CDR3 is CASSRPGQAYEQYF. The DNA of the CDR3 is TGTGCCAGCAGTCGTCCGGGACAGGCCTACGAGCAGTACTTC.